This T cell receptor (beta chain) was obtained from a study of cytomegalovirus exposure and HLA in healthy donors. This clone was seen a handful of times. Per germline, CDR1 SNHLY and CDR2 FYNNEI. This CDR3 has 13 residues. The germline V and J ends were trimmed by 10 bases and 9 bases, with 19 bases remaining between them. Both 60 Vbeta primers and 13 Jbeta primers went into the PCR. TCRdb keeps only in-frame clones here, not all; method: immunoSEQ multiplex PCR. The table shows roughly 120,000 clones, with about 8.5% occurring only once. The receptor comes from a man in his forties or fifties in good health and CMV-seronegative. This chain links TRBV2 with TRBJ2-1, with D maybe TRBD2 (6 bases). Sequenced: PBMCs. The CDR3 nucleotides are TGTGCCACCTCTCCGGGGGTTCAATCTGAGCAGTTCTTC. Amino acids: CATSPGVQSEQFF.